The 11 T cell receptor beta chains below all came from one sample that was sequenced in a study of shared clonotypes between healthy human individuals. Profiling relied on immunoSEQ multiplex PCR, and the TCRdb table lists in-frame clones only, not all of them. The sample has some 800,000 clones; around 92% are singletons. CD45RO-negative CD8 cells positively selected for CCR7 made up the naive population, which excluded terminally differentiated effector memory CD45RA+ cells. Material: naive CD8+ T cells sorted from blood. The receptors derive from a man younger than 40 in good health.

The CDR3 bases are TGTGCCAGCAGCTTAGATGGTGGAGTTCTCTCCTACAATGAGCAGTTCTTC. It yields the protein CASSLDGGVLSYNEQFF. The chain recombines TRBV11-2 with TRBJ2-1; D ambiguous. With 0 bases removed from V and 0 bases from J, the gap between germline ends came to 12 bases. The CDR3 length is 17 residues. The germline CDR1 and CDR2 sequences are SGHAT and FQNNGV.

Remarks on this clone: Within the sample, other DNA sequences also encode this same CDR3. The chain employs TRBV9 and TRBJ2-5; no clear D. Germline V gene sequence: CDR1 SGDLS, CDR2 YYNGEE. The CDR3 consists of 14 residues. Trimming stripped 0 bases from V and 1 base from J, with 7 bases between. Written as DNA, the CDR3 is TGTGCCAGCAGCGTAGGAGGTTCCCAAGAGACCCAGTACTTC. Protein sequence: CASSVGGSQETQYF.

The chain couples TRBV15 to TRBJ2-7, with 7 bases fitting TRBD1. CDR1 and CDR2 (germline): LNHNV, YYDKDF (reference sequence). The J segment lost 0 bases and the V segment lost 1 base, leaving 3 bases of the junction unmatched. The CDR3 contains 15 residues. The CDR3 DNA is TGTGCCACCAGCAGAGTTAGGGGGCACTCCTACGAGCAGTACTTC. It codes for CATSRVRGHSYEQYF. Using reference TRBV15 and TRBJ2-7 for the parts outside the CDR3, the full variable domain is DAMVIQNPRYQVTQFGKPVTLSCSQTLNHNVMYWYQQKSSQAPKLLFHYYDKDFNNEADTPDNFQSRRPNTSFCFLDIRSPGLGDTAMYLCATSRVRGHSYEQYFGPGTRLTVT.

This chain connects TRBV5-1 to TRBJ2-1; D ambiguous. Germline CDR1 reads SGHRS; CDR2 reads YFSETQ. V lost 1 base and J 5 bases, leaving 10 bases between the germline ends. The CDR3 runs 14 residues. Written as DNA, the CDR3 is TGCGCCAGCAGCTTGCGGCAAGACGACAATGAGCAGTTCTTC. As protein: CASSLRQDDNEQFF.

In DNA, the CDR3 is TGCGCCAGCAGCCAAGATATCGATCTGAACACTGAAGCTTTCTTT. Its translation is CASSQDIDLNTEAFF. The chain employs TRBV4-1 and TRBJ1-1; D not certain. The CDR3 runs 15 residues. CDR1 and CDR2 from the germline V gene are MGHRA and YSYEKL. Trimming cost V 0 bases and J 0 bases, with 8 bases left between them.

V gene TRBV27 combines with J gene TRBJ2-1, with D tentatively TRBD1 or TRBD2 (5 bases each). Germline CDR1 is MNHEY and CDR2 is SMNVEV (reference sequence). This CDR3 spans 17 amino acids. Trimming cost V 2 bases and J 0 bases, with 14 bases left between them. The CDR3 coding sequence is TGTGCCAGCAGTTTAGCAAGGGGCGCGGGCTCCTACAATGAGCAGTTCTTC. Protein: CASSLARGAGSYNEQFF.

The chain recombines TRBV5-4 with TRBJ2-7; D call uncertain. The CDR3 contains 12 residues. Trimming stripped 5 bases from V and 7 bases from J, with 13 bases between. Germline-derived CDR1 and CDR2 are SGHNT and YYREEE (reference sequence). The CDR3 region is CASSSQLREQYF. Here the CDR3 DNA reads TGTGCCAGCAGTTCCCAACTTCGGGAGCAGTACTTC.

The CDR3 spells CASSLLGPTTDTQYF. CDR3 nucleotide sequence: TGTGCCAGCAGTTTGCTAGGGCCCACCACAGATACGCAGTATTTT. The V call is TRBV27, the J call TRBJ2-3; no reliable D call. Germline loops: CDR1 MNHEY, CDR2 SMNVEV (reference sequence). CDR3 length: 15 residues. Trimming stripped 3 bases from V and 2 bases from J, with 12 bases between.

The rearrangement links TRBV6-6 to TRBJ2-2; 9 nucleotides match TRBD2. V gave up 0 bases and J gave up 7 bases; unmatched junction bases: 6. The CDR3 spans 16 residues. Per the germline V gene, CDR1 is MNHNY and CDR2 is SVGAGI (reference sequence). CDR3 loop: CASSYSREGQDGELFF. The DNA for the CDR3 is TGTGCCAGCAGTTACTCGCGGGAGGGCCAAGACGGGGAGCTGTTTTTT.

The genes are TRBV14 and TRBJ2-5; the D gene is possibly TRBD2 (6 bases). In germline, CDR1 is SGHDN, CDR2 FVKESK. V lost 0 bases, J lost 4 bases, and 18 bases lay in between. The CDR3 has 17 amino acids. CDR3 residues: CASSQDKRERVIETQYF. As DNA, the CDR3 is TGTGCCAGCAGCCAAGATAAACGGGAGCGCGTGATAGAGACCCAGTACTTC.

This clone was picked up one time. The rearrangement joins TRBV7-9 to TRBJ1-2; D possibly corresponds to TRBD1 (5 bases). Germline CDR1 SEHNR, CDR2 FQNEAQ (reference sequence). V was clipped by 10 bases and J by 0 bases, with 21 bases between them. The CDR3 is 16 residues long. The CDR3: CATRTGGVLTNYGYTF. The CDR3 coding sequence is TGTGCCACCCGCACGGGGGGGGTCTTGACTAACTATGGCTACACCTTC. The variable domain in full, completed from reference TRBV7-9 and TRBJ1-2, reads DTGVSQNPRHKITKRGQNVTFRCDPISEHNRLYWYRQTLGQGPEFLTYFQNEAQLEKSRLLSDRFSAERPKGSFSTLEIQRTEQGDSAMYLCATRTGGVLTNYGYTFGSGTRLTVV.